A single sample is the source of the 3 T cell receptor beta chains below, sequenced in a study of vaccination effects on CD4 cells after COVID-19. No cognate antigen is known for these TCRs. Sequencing in the ViraFEST assay came after antigen-specific CD4+ T cells had been expanded with viral peptide pools, which were used to stimulate PBMC. The authors isolated CD4+ T cells after nine to eleven days of culture. Vaccination of participants consisted of two doses of either the BNT162b2 or mRNA-1273 vaccine. Using immunoSEQ multiplex PCR, the repertoire was profiled, and TCRdb retains in-frame clones only, with some absent. The sample holds 30,000 to 40,000 clones, around 70% seen once. This specimen was CD4+ T cells from PBMCs cultured with HCoV-229E spike peptides, taken after COVID-19 vaccination. The receptor set was obtained from a human donor who received a COVID-19 vaccine.

The chain is built from TRBV27 and TRBJ2-7; D may be TRBD2 (6 bases). Germline V gives CDR1 MNHEY, CDR2 SMNVEV (reference sequence). The CDR3 is made up of 14 amino acids. V was clipped by 7 bases and J by 1 base, with 14 bases between them. The CDR3 bases are TGTGCCAGCACCTCCTGGAGGGTATCCTACGAGCAGTACTTC. Translation gives CASTSWRVSYEQYF.

The chain carries TRBV15 and TRBJ2-6; D is tentatively TRBD1 or TRBD2 (5 bases each). Germline assignment: CDR1 LNHNV and CDR2 YYDKDF (reference sequence). V was clipped by 0 bases and J by 1 base, with 16 bases between them. The CDR3 consists of 19 residues. The CDR3 loop is CATSRDLQGGRSGANVLTF. The CDR3 DNA reads as TGTGCCACCAGCAGAGATCTGCAGGGTGGGAGATCTGGGGCCAACGTCCTGACTTTC.

The gene calls are TRBV5-4 and TRBJ2-5; D remains unclear. Germline V lookup: CDR1 SGHNT, CDR2 YYREEE (reference sequence). Trimming stripped 2 bases from V and 5 bases from J, with 10 bases between. There are 13 residues in the CDR3. The CDR3 DNA sequence: TGTGCCAGCAGCTTTGGGGATGGGGAGACCCAGTACTTC. Residues: CASSFGDGETQYF.